This T cell receptor (beta chain) was retrieved from a study of T cell responses to AZD1222 COVID-19 vaccine. Study-wide results and caveats: All repertoire sampling was performed exclusively after the peak T cell response. An increase in Spike-specific TCR breadth and depth was observed after two AZD1222 doses. Regions left unmutated in variants are reportedly the target of nearly half of spike-specific TCRs. At baseline, just a handful of AZD1222 recipients tested seropositive.

About this clone: The target antigen is unknown.

The assay was immunoSEQ multiplex PCR, and TCRdb's table has in-frame clones only and misses some. The data contain approximately 100,000 clones, around 94% of them singletons. Sequenced here: peripheral blood, sampled on day 0 of AZD1222 vaccination. This sequence originates from an adult in good health.

The CDR3 reads CASSQDDPPIPIRGNTEAFF. DNA for the CDR3: TGTGCCAGCAGCCAAGATGATCCCCCCATCCCCATTAGGGGGAACACTGAAGCTTTCTTT. The chain links TRBV3-1 (or the pseudogene TRBV3-2) to TRBJ1-1; maybe TRBD1 (5 bases). This CDR3 region has 20 residues. The V end lost 0 bases, the J end lost 1 base, and 24 bases lay between the germline ends. Germline V gives CDR1 LGHDT, CDR2 YNNKEL (reference sequence).